The sequence of this T cell receptor (beta chain) was determined in a study of Ad26.COV2.S vaccination and SARS-CoV-2 variants (dated by TCRdb to the early 2020s). Turning to the overall study: Donors in the vaccine arm were drawn from COV1001, a multicentre, randomized, double-blind, placebo-controlled phase I-IIa trial testing Ad26.COV2.S in healthy adults. Dosing of Ad26.COV2.S was intramuscular, at either 5x10^10 or 1x10^11 viral particles, delivered as one shot or as two shots spaced 56 days apart. TCRbeta repertoire sequencing was used to assess the specificity and breadth of SARS-CoV-2-reactive T cell receptors after Ad26.COV2.S vaccination. The TCR-sequenced set comprised approximately 32 samples: about 19 Ad26.COV2.S vaccine recipients, 5 placebo recipients and 8 SARS-CoV-2 convalescent individuals. Participants in the trial were split at random into five groups of five each, receiving low-dose or high-dose Ad26.COV2.S once or twice, or else placebo on both occasions. Blinding of investigators to trial group allocation was maintained during experiments and outcome assessment. What the study reported, not specific to this receptor: After vaccination, substantial breadth of spike-specific CD8+ and CD4+ T cell responses was reported. Non-spike TCR breadth was comparable between vaccine and placebo recipients, consistent with the vaccine containing only spike. The study was not powered for comparison of responses between vaccine doses or regimens. It was noted by the authors that total T cell responses may have been underestimated by the TCR breadth and depth analyses. Compared with placebo recipients, Ad26.COV2.S recipients showed higher spike-specific TCR breadth (P = 0.0014).

CDR1 and CDR2 (KGHSH, LQKENI) derive from the germline V gene. Its CDR3 holds 13 amino acids, cysteine through phenylalanine. Of all the DNA, just the CDR3 is kept, 39 bases in frame from base 1. V is reduced by 3 bases and J by 5 bases, leaving a spacing of 10 bases between them. Explained via the paper, the treatment or condition label denotes: around 19 received Ad26.COV2.S at low or high dose, single or two shots; about five received placebo; per-sample allocation not given. For vaccine and placebo recipients, the sequenced repertoires came from samples collected on day 63 after the first injection. In Cohort 1b, roughly 26 adults aged 18-55 years were enrolled at a single site in Boston, USA, between 29 July and 7 August 2020. Ad26.COV2.S consisted of a replication-incompetent adenovirus type 26 vector by which a prefusion-stabilized SARS-CoV-2 spike protein from the original Wuhan strain was expressed.

The immunoSEQ Assay was used to sequence TCRbeta CDR3 regions. After extraction, genomic DNA underwent amplification by bias-controlled multiplex PCR, followed by high-throughput sequencing. The authors' analysis ran thus. To quantify the absolute abundance of every unique TCRbeta CDR3 region, sequences were collapsed and filtered. T cell fraction was estimated by normalizing TCRbeta template counts to usable DNA, with usable DNA measured through amplification of reference genes found in all nucleated cells. Repertoire TCRs were annotated as SARS-CoV-2-specific by exact matching of V gene, CDR3 amino acid sequence and J gene to a known reactive TCR set. MIRA supplied the reference SARS-CoV-2 TCR set, which was filtered for enrichment in COVID-19-positive ImmuneCODE repertoires so that public or cross-reactive TCRs were removed. Based on the MIRA antigens, annotated TCRs were further analysed at the level of specific ORF or position within ORF. Breadth was defined as annotated unique rearrangements over total unique productive rearrangements; depth was the summed frequency of those rearrangements. TCR breadth was compared between groups using two-sided Wilcoxon rank-sum tests. The clones in this table, taken by TCRdb from immuneACCESS, are in-frame only. Not every clone is retained; where verified, under half of the shortfall comes from an unresolved V gene, and the cause of the rest is unknown. The V and J calls and clone size come from that table; D and trimming were worked out from the DNA. The sample has approximately 300,000 clones on record, around four fifths of them singletons. The ten biggest clones cover approximately 2.2% of the sample.

Concerning this clone: Its antigen target is currently unknown. The input lacks base qualities; no much larger clone sits a single base away.

The chain joins TRBV18 to TRBJ1-1, and possibly TRBD1, on 5 matching bases. The receptor comes from a person aged 18-60 years who received the Ad26.COV2.S COVID-19 vaccine or a placebo. The sample here was peripheral blood, taken in a trial of Ad26.COV2.S vaccine versus placebo. The CDR3: CASSPAGRTEAFF. In nucleotides, the sequence is TGTGCCAGCTCACCGGCAGGGCGGACTGAAGCTTTCTTT.